Here is one T cell receptor beta chain with its context. Its specific antigen is unknown. No base qualities exist here, and no much larger clone lies one base off it. The data derive from a study of T cell responses to AZD1222 COVID-19 vaccine (dated by TCRdb to 2020 to 2023). For context, the study as a whole: A total of under 250 trial participants underwent TCR sequencing, of whom roughly 210 had received two doses of AZD1222 and about 26 had received two doses of the MenACWY control vaccine. Enrollment into the trials was organized by age into subgroups of 18-55, 56-69 and 70-plus years, and those subgroups contained approximately 160, 26 and 62 TCR-sequenced participants, respectively.

CDR1 and CDR2 are drawn from the germline V gene: MDHEN, SYDVKM. V is cut by 5 bases and J by 4 bases, and the space between the germline ends is 15 bases. The CDR3 contains 15 residues, cysteine and phenylalanine counted. The kept DNA is CDR3 alone, 45 bases in frame from the first base. The CDR3 regions of human TCRbeta chains were analyzed by immunosequencing. For the original study's pipeline: TCRs in the repertoires were compared against a reference library of SARS-CoV-2-specific TCRs that had been generated with the MIRA antigen-specificity platform. Breadth was defined as the fraction of unique TCRs that were SARS-CoV-2-associated, and depth was defined as the fraction of total T cells that were SARS-CoV-2-associated. Using the MIRA data, each spike-specific TCR was assigned both to the spike region to which the TCR was reactive and to a CD4 or CD8 class. Log10-transformed breadth and depth values were compared by one-way ANOVA with Sidak's multiple comparisons tests. TCRdb limited this immuneACCESS table to in-frame rearrangements with V and J called. A share of clones is missing; checked studies link under half to unresolved V genes, and the rest is unexplained. V and J calls and clone size follow that table, whereas D and trimming were derived from the DNA. This sample has some 150,000 clones in its table, and 85% of those were observed once. The ten largest clones add up to 7.9% of the sample.

The sample's time point label, in plain terms: about 28 days (+/-7) after the second vaccine dose. The label giving this sample's treatment or condition can be read as: meningococcal conjugate vaccine given as trial control. Vaccinee samples were obtained from the UK trials COV001 and COV002, which included a single-blind randomized controlled phase 2/3 trial of AZD1222 (ChAdOx1 nCoV-19) in healthy adults. Trial participant PBMC samples were collected at day 0 and day 28 after the second dose for TCRbeta chain sequencing. Study-wide findings and limitations: In the small 56-69-year group, the increase in depth fell short of significance, most likely because of low power. CD4 TCRs associated with the vaccine covered the entire spike protein, and the dominant responses were in regions 160-218 and 743-854. Participants were mostly white British and included more females than males, and it was suggested by the authors that clonal diversity may have been underestimated. Reportedly, close to half of the unique spike-specific TCRs recognized epitopes lying outside the regions that are mutated in the B.1.351 and B.1.1.7 variants. Conclusions about previously exposed vaccinees were limited because only a handful of AZD1222 recipients were SARS-CoV-2 seropositive at baseline. Because no samples from the day 14 peak response were available, repertoires could be characterized only after the peak T cell response. After two AZD1222 doses, spike-specific TCR breadth and depth were significantly higher than at day 0 and than in MenACWY recipients.

The sequence joins TRBV28 to TRBJ1-5; a tentative D match to TRBD1 spans 5 bases. The TCR comes from an adult who received the MenACWY meningococcal vaccine as a control. The input for sequencing was peripheral blood, taken 28 days after the second dose of the MenACWY control vaccine. The CDR3 region has the sequence CASSRLGQLNQPQHF. DNA sequence: TGTGCCAGCAGTCGATTGGGGCAGCTGAATCAGCCCCAGCATTTT. Supplemented by the reference TRBV28 and TRBJ1-5 proteins around the CDR3, the complete variable domain is DVKVTQSSRYLVKRTGEKVFLECVQDMDHENMFWYRQDPGLGLRLIYFSYDVKMKEKGDIPEGYSVSREKKERFSLILESASTNQTSMYLCASSRLGQLNQPQHFGDGTRLSIL.